Listed here are 30 T cell receptor beta chains from one sample, sequenced in a study of cytomegalovirus exposure and HLA in healthy donors. The primer mix had 60 Vbeta and 13 Jbeta primers. Clones were read by immunoSEQ multiplex PCR, and TCRdb kept only the in-frame ones, dropping some. The sample contains about 150,000 clones, 75% of which appear only once. Sequencing used PBMCs. These receptors were obtained from a man younger than 45 in good health and CMV-seronegative.

V is TRBV7-3 and J is TRBJ2-5; no clear D. Per the germline V gene, CDR1 is SGHTA and CDR2 is FQGTGA. CDR3 length: 14 amino acids. Trimming took 2 bases from V and 4 from J, leaving 11 bases between them. The CDR3 loop is CASSLGERGETQYF. The CDR3 bases are TGTGCCAGCAGCTTAGGAGAAAGAGGAGAGACCCAGTACTTC.

The sample holds one count of this clone. The chain couples TRBV4-2 to TRBJ1-4, with D hard to call. The CDR3 has 15 residues. V was trimmed by 0 bases and J by 2 bases, leaving 7 bases between them. CDR1 and CDR2 (germline): LGHNA, YNFKEQ. CDR3 nucleotide sequence: TGTGCCAGCAGCCAAGATCGCAGTACTAATGAAAAACTGTTTTTT. It specifies CASSQDRSTNEKLFF.

The gene calls are TRBV11-2 and TRBJ2-5; 9 nucleotides agree with TRBD2. V shed 1 base and J 5 bases; nucleotides not matched to a gene: 8. Germline V gene data show CDR1 as SGHAT and CDR2 as FQNNGV. The CDR3 covers 16 residues. The CDR3 is CASSLVAGGPWETQYF. CDR3 in DNA: TGTGCCAGCAGCTTAGTTGCGGGAGGGCCGTGGGAGACCCAGTACTTC.

The chain is built from TRBV10-3 and TRBJ1-2; D may be TRBD1 (6 bases). The CDR3 covers 14 residues. V lost 7 bases to trimming and J lost 0 bases, with 12 bases between them. The germline CDR1 and CDR2 sequences are ENHRY and SYGVKD. The CDR3 DNA is TGTGCCATCACGGATACAGGGACTAACTATGGCTACACCTTC. Its translation: CAITDTGTNYGYTF.

This chain uses TRBV12-2 with TRBJ1-1; the table names TRBD1, a call not compared with the DNA. TRBV12-2 is a pseudogene locus. There are 16 residues in the CDR3. Here the CDR3 reads CASRLTGTGGSTEAFF. The CDR3 DNA reads as TGTGCAAGTCGCTTAACCGGGACAGGGGGTAGCACTGAAGCTTTCTTT.

The V call is TRBV29-1, the J call TRBJ1-1; no clear D. In germline, CDR1 is SQVTM, CDR2 ANQGSEA. CDR3 length: 13 residues. Deletions cut 5 bases from V and 1 base from J, with 11 bases between. CDR3 DNA: TGCAGCGTTTTGCCAGACACGAACACTGAAGCTTTCTTT. Its translation: CSVLPDTNTEAFF.

The chain couples TRBV7-9 to TRBJ2-5; TRBD1 is a possible D gene (5 bases). With 4 bases removed from V and 7 bases from J, the gap between germline ends came to 13 bases. The germline CDR1 and CDR2 sequences are SEHNR and FQNEAQ (reference sequence). The CDR3 contains 13 residues. Here the CDR3 reads CASSWGVLGTQYF. Here the CDR3 DNA reads TGTGCCAGCAGCTGGGGCGTGCTAGGGACCCAGTACTTC.

In this sample, this clone turned up once. V usage is TRBV9 and J usage is TRBJ1-5; no firm D call. Germline values: CDR1 SGDLS, CDR2 YYNGEE. V gave up 4 bases and J gave up 0 bases, with 8 bases separating them. The CDR3 covers 14 residues. The CDR3 loop reads CASSPNLSNQPQHF. The CDR3, as DNA: TGTGCCAGCAGCCCTAATCTTAGCAATCAGCCCCAGCATTTT.

The rearrangement uses TRBV5-1 and TRBJ2-7; TRBD1 matches 12 bases. CDR3 length: 16 amino acids. The germline CDR1 and CDR2 sequences are SGHRS and YFSETQ. V trimming: 4 bases; J trimming: 2 bases; junction bases outside the gene matches: 7. DNA for the CDR3: TGCGCCAGCAGCCACTGGGACAGGGGGCCCCCCTACGAGCAGTACTTC. Protein: CASSHWDRGPPYEQYF.

This chain connects TRBV5-4 to TRBJ2-3, with 9 bases fitting TRBD2. CDR3 size: 17 residues. Germline V gene data show CDR1 as SGHNT and CDR2 as YYREEE (reference sequence). The trim removed 4 bases at V and 2 bases at J, leaving 11 bases unmatched. CDR3 sequence reads: CASSPPGRGGDTDTQYF. The CDR3, as DNA: TGTGCCAGCAGCCCCCCAGGGCGGGGGGGCGACACAGATACGCAGTATTTT.

The chain recombines TRBV6-6 with TRBJ1-6; 7 bases fit TRBD1. Germline loops: CDR1 MNHNY, CDR2 SVGAGI (reference sequence). The CDR3 length is 14 residues. V was clipped by 5 bases and J by 9 bases; unmatched bases: 7. The CDR3 DNA is TGTGCCAGCAGTAACCGGGACAGTTCTTCACCCCTCCACTTT. Its translation is CASSNRDSSSPLHF.

The chain carries TRBV4-1 and TRBJ2-6, with TRBD1 matching over 9 bases. The CDR3 covers 18 residues. Germline CDR1 and CDR2: MGHRA and YSYEKL. Trimming at V came to 3 bases and at J to 0 bases, leaving 6 bases not matched to a gene. CDR3 DNA: TGCGCCAGCAGCCACCCGACAGGGGGGAGCTCTGGGGCCAACGTCCTGACTTTC. Its translation is CASSHPTGGSSGANVLTF.

This clone is a singleton in its sample. The rearrangement uses TRBV28 and TRBJ2-3; perhaps TRBD2 as D (5 bases). V gave up 3 bases and J gave up 4 bases, with 11 bases separating them. Germline CDR1 reads MDHEN; CDR2 reads SYDVKM. CDR3 length: 14 amino acids. The CDR3 region has the DNA TGTGCCAGCAGTTTTCTTCGGGGATCAGATACGCAGTATTTT. Protein: CASSFLRGSDTQYF.

V gene TRBV6-1 combines with J gene TRBJ2-7, with 7 positions matching TRBD2. Germline assignment: CDR1 MNHNS and CDR2 SASEGT. The J segment lost 2 bases and the V segment lost 5 bases, leaving 9 bases of the junction unmatched. CDR3 length: 15 amino acids. CDR3: CASSKPGLHPYEQYF. In nucleotides, the CDR3 is TGTGCCAGCAGTAAACCGGGACTACATCCCTACGAGCAGTACTTC.

The chain recombines TRBV27 with TRBJ1-1; D gene uncertain. The length of the CDR3 is 15 residues. The germline V gene encodes CDR1 MNHEY and CDR2 SMNVEV (reference sequence). V lost 4 bases and J lost 3, with 15 bases in between. CDR3 sequence (DNA): TGTGCCAGCAGTTCCGGGGTCTCGACGTACACTGAAGCTTTCTTT. Its protein product is CASSSGVSTYTEAFF.

The chain couples TRBV27 to TRBJ2-3, with a possible D match to TRBD1 (7 bases). This CDR3 is 15 amino acids long. V was pared by 5 bases and J by 0 bases, with 12 bases between. Germline CDR1 reads MNHEY; CDR2 reads SMNVEV (reference sequence). CDR3 bases: TGTGCCAGCAGTCCAGGGGGGACGAGCACAGATACGCAGTATTTT. This encodes CASSPGGTSTDTQYF.

V and J are TRBV5-1 and TRBJ2-3; 12 bases are a match to TRBD2. Trimming removed 6 bases from V and 3 bases from J; junction bases left unmatched: 5. The CDR3 length is 15 residues. Germline CDR1 is SGHRS and CDR2 is YFSETQ. The CDR3 here is CASNPSGGGTDTQYF. In DNA, the CDR3 is TGCGCCAGCAATCCTAGCGGGGGGGGTACAGATACGCAGTATTTT.

V gene TRBV5-1 combines with J gene TRBJ1-4; 7 positions match TRBD1. Trimming removed 3 bases from V and 3 bases from J; junction bases left unmatched: 5. CDR1 and CDR2 from the germline V gene are SGHRS and YFSETQ. The CDR3 consists of 15 residues. The CDR3, as DNA: TGCGCCAGCAGCTCCGGGACAGCCTCTAATGAAAAACTGTTTTTT. This translates into CASSSGTASNEKLFF.

This clone turned up a few times. This chain links TRBV15 with TRBJ2-5; tentatively, D is TRBD2 (6 bases). CDR3 length: 15 residues. Trimming stripped 1 base from V and 5 bases from J, with 14 bases between. The germline V gene has CDR1 LNHNV and CDR2 YYDKDF (reference sequence). This CDR3 reads CATSRARPGGETQYF. CDR3 nucleotide sequence: TGTGCCACCAGCAGAGCCCGACCCGGAGGGGAGACCCAGTACTTC.

This clone was observed once. V usage is TRBV6-1 and J usage is TRBJ2-5, with unresolved D. V lost 1 base and J 1 base, leaving 7 bases between the germline ends. In germline, CDR1 is MNHNS, CDR2 SASEGT. The CDR3 consists of 14 residues. The CDR3 DNA reads TGTGCCAGCAGTGAAGTGCTCAGCCAAGAGACCCAGTACTTC. Amino acid sequence: CASSEVLSQETQYF.

This clone was detected a few times. The chain links TRBV28 to TRBJ2-1, with 8 bases that match TRBD2. The CDR3 is 17 amino acids. Trimming took 4 bases from V and 0 from J; bases not matched to a gene: 8. CDR1 and CDR2 (germline): MDHEN, SYDVKM. The CDR3 region is CASSSFSGTHSYNEQFF. As DNA, the CDR3 is TGTGCCAGCAGTTCGTTTAGCGGGACGCACTCCTACAATGAGCAGTTCTTC.

The chain recombines TRBV29-1 with TRBJ2-2; no clear D gene. This CDR3 region has 16 residues. Trimming removed 5 bases at V and 0 bases at J, with 16 bases between. The germline V gene has CDR1 SQVTM and CDR2 ANQGSEA. Here the CDR3 reads CSVLGWFGPNTGELFF. The CDR3 DNA sequence: TGCAGCGTTTTAGGATGGTTTGGGCCGAACACCGGGGAGCTGTTTTTT.

The chain joins TRBV19 to TRBJ2-2; D is possibly TRBD1 (6 bases). There are 13 residues in the CDR3. The germline V gene encodes CDR1 LNHDA and CDR2 SQIVND (reference sequence). Trimming stripped 6 bases from V and 6 bases from J, with 11 bases between. The CDR3 is CASSVRGPGELFF. In DNA, the CDR3 is TGTGCCAGTAGCGTCAGGGGTCCCGGGGAGCTGTTTTTT.

This chain uses TRBV27 with TRBJ2-1; the match to TRBD2 covers 10 bases. The CDR3 consists of 16 residues. Germline loops: CDR1 MNHEY, CDR2 SMNVEV (reference sequence). The ends lost 4 bases at V and 3 bases at J; junction bases unmatched: 6. CDR3 sequence: CASSSPASGSYNEQFF. The CDR3 nucleotides are TGTGCCAGCAGTTCCCCTGCTAGCGGGAGCTACAATGAGCAGTTCTTC.

CDR3 residues: CASSRLEEAYEQYF. Written as DNA, the CDR3 is TGTGCCAGCAGCCGCCTCGAGGAGGCCTACGAGCAGTACTTC. The V call is TRBV5-4, the J call TRBJ2-7; the D gene is possibly TRBD2 (5 bases). Trimming shortened V by 4 bases and J by 2 bases, and 13 bases separated the two germline ends. This CDR3 is built from 14 residues. Germline CDR1 and CDR2: SGHNT and YYREEE (reference sequence).

In nucleotides, the CDR3 is TGCAGCGTTGAACCGGGGAACACTGAAGCTTTCTTT. Translating gives CSVEPGNTEAFF. The chain combines TRBV29-1 with TRBJ1-1; no reliable D call. V was pared by 2 bases and J by 1 base, with 5 bases between. The CDR3 spans 12 residues. Germline V gene data show CDR1 as SQVTM and CDR2 as ANQGSEA.

This sequence joins TRBV29-1 and TRBJ2-7; TRBD1 agrees at 8 bases. V shed 6 bases and J 5 bases; nucleotides not matched to a gene: 15. The CDR3 consists of 15 residues. Germline V gene data show CDR1 as SQVTM and CDR2 as ANQGSEA. The CDR3 loop is CSVTPTGERFHEQYF. CDR3 sequence (DNA): TGCAGCGTGACACCGACAGGGGAGAGGTTCCACGAGCAGTACTTC.

CDR3 residues: CASSHGGEMRNQPQHF. CDR3 bases: TGTGCCAGCAGCCACGGTGGGGAGATGAGAAATCAGCCCCAGCATTTT. The V call is TRBV7-9, the J call TRBJ1-5; D gene ambiguous. The CDR3 runs 16 residues. V was shortened by 5 bases and J by 4 bases, with 18 bases between the two germline ends. CDR1 is SEHNR, CDR2 FQNEAQ, per germline (reference sequence). The whole variable domain, filled in from reference TRBV7-9 and TRBJ1-5, reads DTGVSQNPRHKITKRGQNVTFRCDPISEHNRLYWYRQTLGQGPEFLTYFQNEAQLEKSRLLSDRFSAERPKGSFSTLEIQRTEQGDSAMYLCASSHGGEMRNQPQHFGDGTRLSIL.

This chain connects TRBV5-1 to TRBJ2-7; TRBD2 matches at 7 bases. The germline V gene encodes CDR1 SGHRS and CDR2 YFSETQ. The CDR3 length is 15 residues. V shed 3 bases, J shed 4 bases, and the junction held 10 bases outside the gene matches. CDR3 amino acids: CASSWGGSGLYEQYF. The CDR3 bases are TGCGCCAGCAGCTGGGGGGGTAGCGGGCTTTACGAGCAGTACTTC.

Only one count was recorded for this clone. The rearrangement uses TRBV28 and TRBJ1-5, with 8 bases fitting TRBD1. V lost 1 base, J lost 4 bases, and 6 bases stayed unmatched. The CDR3 has 16 residues. The germline V gene has CDR1 MDHEN and CDR2 SYDVKM. The CDR3 spells CASSLSQGVGNQPQHF. The CDR3 region has the DNA TGTGCCAGCAGTTTATCACAGGGGGTGGGAAATCAGCCCCAGCATTTT. Variable domain in full (rest from reference TRBV28 and TRBJ1-5): DVKVTQSSRYLVKRTGEKVFLECVQDMDHENMFWYRQDPGLGLRLIYFSYDVKMKEKGDIPEGYSVSREKKERFSLILESASTNQTSMYLCASSLSQGVGNQPQHFGDGTRLSIL.